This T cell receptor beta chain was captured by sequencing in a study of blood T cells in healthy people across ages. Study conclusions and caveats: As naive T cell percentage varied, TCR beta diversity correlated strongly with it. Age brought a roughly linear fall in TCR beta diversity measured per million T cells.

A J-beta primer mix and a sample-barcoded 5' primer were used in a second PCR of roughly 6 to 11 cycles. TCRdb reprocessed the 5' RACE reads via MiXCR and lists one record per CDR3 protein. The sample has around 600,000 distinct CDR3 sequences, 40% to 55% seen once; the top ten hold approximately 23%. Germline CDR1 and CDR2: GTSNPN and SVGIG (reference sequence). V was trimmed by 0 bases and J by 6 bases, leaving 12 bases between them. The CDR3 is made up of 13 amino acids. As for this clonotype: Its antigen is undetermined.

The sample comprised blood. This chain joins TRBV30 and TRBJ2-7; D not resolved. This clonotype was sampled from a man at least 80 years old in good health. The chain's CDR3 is CAWSVTGLGEQYF. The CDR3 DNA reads TGTGCCTGGAGTGTAACCGGCCTCGGCGAGCAGTACTTC.